This T cell receptor (beta chain) appears in the sequencing data of a study of human thymus T cells. The data were produced by immunoSEQ multiplex PCR, yet TCRdb's version contains in-frame clones alone and is incomplete. Among 40,000 to 55,000 clones, roughly 94% were seen once, and the ten largest hold more than 0.1%. Germline V gives CDR1 SGDLS, CDR2 YYNGEE. This CDR3 is built from 14 residues. Trimming took 0 bases from V and 8 from J; bases not matched to a gene: 7. The specimen was blood. This chain connects TRBV9 to TRBJ1-2, with 7 bases matching TRBD1. The source is a boy younger than two with a congenital heart defect but otherwise immunologically healthy. Here the CDR3 DNA reads TGTGCCAGCAGCGTAGGAGGGGGCGGATGGGGCTACACCTTC. Protein sequence: CASSVGGGGWGYTF.